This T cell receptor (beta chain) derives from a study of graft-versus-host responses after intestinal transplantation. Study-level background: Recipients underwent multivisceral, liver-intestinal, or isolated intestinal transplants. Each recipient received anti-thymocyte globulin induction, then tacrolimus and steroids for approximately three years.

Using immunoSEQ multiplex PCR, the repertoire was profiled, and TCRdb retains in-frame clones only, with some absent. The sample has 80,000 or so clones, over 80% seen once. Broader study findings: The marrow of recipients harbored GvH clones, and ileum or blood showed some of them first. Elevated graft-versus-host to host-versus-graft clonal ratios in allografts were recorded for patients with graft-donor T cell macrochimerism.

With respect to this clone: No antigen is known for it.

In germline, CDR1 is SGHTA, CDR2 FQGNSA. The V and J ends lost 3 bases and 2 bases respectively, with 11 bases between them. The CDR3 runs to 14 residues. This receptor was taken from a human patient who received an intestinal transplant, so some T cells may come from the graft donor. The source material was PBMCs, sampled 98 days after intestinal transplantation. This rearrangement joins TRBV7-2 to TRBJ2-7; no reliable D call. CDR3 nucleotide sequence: TGTGCCAGCAGCTTCCCTCGACCGCCCTACGAGCAGTACTTC. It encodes CASSFPRPPYEQYF.